This T cell receptor beta chain originates from a study of blood T cell repertoires in COVID-19. The germline V gene has CDR1 ENHRY and CDR2 SYGVKD. CDR3 length: 14 amino acids. V was cut by 0 bases and J by 4 bases, with 10 bases left in between. Seattle participants joined during active infection and were tracked over time. As originally analysed: Nucleated cell counts were estimated from reference gene primer amplification. Using immunoSEQ multiplex PCR, the repertoire was profiled, and TCRdb retains in-frame clones only, with some absent. From that table come the V and J calls and clone size; the DNA was used to work out D and trimming. The sample holds 390,000 or so clones; around 89% are singletons and the top ten take around 3%.

The sequenced sample consisted of peripheral blood. The V and J genes are TRBV10-3 and TRBJ2-7, with D possibly TRBD1 on 6 matching bases. This TCR was recovered from a woman under 40 with COVID-19, enrolled during active disease. Written as DNA, the CDR3 is TGTGCCATCAGTGAGTCTAACAGGGTTTACGAGCAGTACTTC. Protein: CAISESNRVYEQYF.